This TCR beta chain stems from a study of T cells in Graves' hyperthyroidism and ophthalmopathy. As for the study in general: At initial diagnosis, before any treatment had begun, peripheral blood was obtained. General study results and limits: The majority of expanded thyroid clonotypes above 0.001 also appeared in blood.

This clonotype was observed a handful of times. No antigen is known for it. From RNA transcripts, TCR beta CDR3 regions were amplified. TCR CDR3 underwent first-round RT-PCR with the HTBI primer set. TCRdb passed the multiplex PCR reads through MiXCR, listing each CDR3 protein once. The sample holds approximately 620,000 distinct CDR3 sequences; around 14% are singletons and the top ten take 5% to 7%. There are 11 residues in the CDR3. After removal of 3 bases from V and 9 bases from J, the junction contained 2 bases not matched to a gene. Looked up from germline, CDR1 is MDHEN and CDR2 is SYDVKM. Uncontrolled infections, other autoimmune diseases, pregnancy or lactation led to exclusion of patients.

The chain recombines TRBV28 with TRBJ2-7; TRBD2 matches 7 bases. Source material: blood. The clonotype was recovered from a woman in her twenties or thirties with Graves' hyperthyroidism that later progressed to Graves' ophthalmopathy. CDR3 residues: CASSFGGGQYF. The CDR3 DNA is TGTGCCAGCAGTTTTGGCGGGGGGCAGTACTTC.